The 23 T cell receptor beta chains presented below share a single source sample, sequenced in a study of blood T cells in healthy people across ages. A sample-barcoded 5' primer and a J-beta primer mix were used in a second PCR of roughly 7 to 12 cycles. MiXCR was run by TCRdb on the 5' RACE reads, yielding one entry per CDR3 protein. Among around 400,000 distinct CDR3 sequences listed, about half were seen once. Sample: blood. All receptors derive from a man aged 60 to 69 in good health.

The rearrangement links TRBV9 to TRBJ1-6, with 7 bases identical to TRBD1. V lost 3 bases to trimming and J lost 0 bases; unmatched junction nucleotides: 9. CDR1 SGDLS and CDR2 YYNGEE come from the germline V gene. CDR3 size: 18 residues. The CDR3 nucleotides read TGTGCCAGCAGCGCCCTGGGACAGAGCAGCTCCTATAATTCACCCCTCCACTTT. Translation gives CASSALGQSSSYNSPLHF.

The rearrangement links TRBV27 to TRBJ2-1; 9 bases are shared with TRBD2. Germline V gives CDR1 MNHEY, CDR2 SMNVEV (reference sequence). V dropped 7 bases and J dropped 6; count of bases not matched to a gene: 10. This CDR3 has 15 residues. The CDR3 DNA is TGTGCCAGCATGGCGCGGGGGGGCCTAAGCAATGAGCAGTTCTTC. This sequence encodes CASMARGGLSNEQFF.

The CDR3 bases are TGTGCCAGCAGCCCTCGGGAGACCTGGAATGAGCAGTTCTTC. It specifies CASSPRETWNEQFF. V usage is TRBV11-2 and J usage is TRBJ2-1, with D possibly matching TRBD2 (6 bases). CDR1 SGHAT and CDR2 FQNNGV come from the germline V gene. Trimming cost V 5 bases and J 7 bases, with 15 bases left between them. The CDR3 loop spans 14 amino acids.

This clonotype was picked up a small number of times. This chain joins TRBV2 and TRBJ1-2; no definite D call. CDR3 size: 13 residues. Germline lookup yields CDR1 SNHLY and CDR2 FYNNEI. V lost 3 bases and J lost 1, with 6 bases in between. CDR3 sequence: CASSEVINYGYTF. CDR3 sequence (DNA): TGTGCCAGCAGTGAGGTGATTAACTATGGCTACACCTTC. Combining the CDR3 with reference TRBV2 and TRBJ1-2 gives the whole variable domain EPEVTQTPSHQVTQMGQEVILRCVPISNHLYFYWYRQILGQKVEFLVSFYNNEISEKSEIFDDQFSVERPDGSNFTLKIRSTKLEDSAMYFCASSEVINYGYTFGSGTRLTVV.

V and J are TRBV6-5 and TRBJ2-1; maybe TRBD2 (6 bases). This CDR3 is built from 13 residues. The V gene's germline CDR1 is MNHEY and CDR2 SVGAGI. The V end lost 6 bases, the J end lost 6 bases, and 12 bases lay between the germline ends. The CDR3 bases are TGTGCCAGCAGAATGACTAGGGCCAATGAGCAGTTCTTC. Its protein product is CASRMTRANEQFF.

The DNA for the CDR3 is TGTGCCAGCAGCTTAGGGACAGGGAGCTCCTACAATGAGCAGTTCTTC. This gives the protein CASSLGTGSSYNEQFF. The V gene is TRBV11-1, the J gene TRBJ2-1, with 8 bases identical to TRBD1. CDR3 length: 16 amino acids. Trimming took 1 base from V and 0 from J; bases not matched to a gene: 2. Germline V gene sequence: CDR1 SGHAT, CDR2 FQDESV (reference sequence).

The CDR3: CASSEPEGPAKLFF. DNA for the CDR3: TGTGCCAGCAGTGAACCTGAGGGGCCTGCAAAACTGTTTTTT. The genes are TRBV25-1 and TRBJ1-4, with D possibly TRBD1 on 5 matching bases. Trimming stripped 2 bases from V and 10 bases from J, with 14 bases between. The CDR3 extends over 14 amino acids. Germline V gene data show CDR1 as MGHDK and CDR2 as SYGVNS.

This clonotype was seen more than once but under ten times. V gene TRBV5-1 combines with J gene TRBJ2-1, with 8 bases fitting TRBD2. V gave up 4 bases and J gave up 8 bases; unmatched junction bases: 14. Germline CDR1 and CDR2: SGHRS and YFSETQ. The CDR3 has 16 residues. As DNA, the CDR3 is TGCGCCAGCAGCCCCTCCGGGACTAGGGGGGTCGATGAGCAGTTCTTC. It encodes CASSPSGTRGVDEQFF. Using reference TRBV5-1 and TRBJ2-1 for the parts outside the CDR3, the full variable domain is KAGVTQTPRYLIKTRGQQVTLSCSPISGHRSVSWYQQTPGQGLQFLFEYFSETQRNKGNFPGRFSGRQFSNSRSEMNVSTLELGDSALYLCASSPSGTRGVDEQFFGPGTRLTVL.

The chain uses TRBV9 and TRBJ2-1; TRBD2 matches 12 bases. Per the germline V gene, CDR1 is SGDLS and CDR2 is YYNGEE. The CDR3 is 17 residues long. Unmatched junction bases numbered 12, after V lost 4 bases and J lost 7 bases. The CDR3 DNA follows: TGTGCCAGCAGCCGACAAATCAAGACTAGCGGGAGTAATGAGCAGTTCTTC. This translates into CASSRQIKTSGSNEQFF.

This clonotype was seen more than once but under ten times. This rearrangement joins TRBV14 to TRBJ1-6; D gene ambiguous. V dropped 0 bases and J dropped 5 bases, with 8 bases sitting between them. The germline V gene has CDR1 SGHDN and CDR2 FVKESK. The CDR3 runs to 15 residues. This chain's CDR3 is CASSQDGRNNSPLHF. The CDR3 coding sequence is TGTGCCAGCAGCCAAGACGGACGGAATAATTCACCCCTCCACTTT.

CDR3 sequence reads: CASSKGQGVSYEQYF. In DNA form, the CDR3 reads TGTGCCAGCAGCAAGGGACAGGGGGTTTCCTACGAGCAGTACTTC. This sequence joins TRBV9 and TRBJ2-5; the match to TRBD1 covers 11 bases. The tail of the sequence fits TRBJ2-7 better, so the J call may be wrong. Germline lookup yields CDR1 SGDLS and CDR2 YYNGEE. The CDR3 has 15 residues.

This clonotype was recorded many times. This chain connects TRBV6-2 or TRBV6-3 to TRBJ2-3; D gene uncertain. Trimming cost V 8 bases and J 4 bases, with 16 bases left between them. Germline CDR1 is MNHEY and CDR2 is SVGEGT. This CDR3 has 14 amino acids. In DNA form, the CDR3 reads TGTGCCAGCGGATACCTGGCGTGGGCAGATACGCAGTATTTT. Its protein product is CASGYLAWADTQYF.

This sequence joins TRBV5-6 and TRBJ2-6, with D perhaps given as TRBD1 or TRBD2 (5 bases each). The CDR3 is 20 amino acids. Germline lookup yields CDR1 SGHDT and CDR2 YYEEEE. The ends were cut back, 4 bases at V and 0 bases at J, with 23 bases in the middle. CDR3 protein: CASSIPGRPLQGSGANVLTF. The CDR3 DNA is TGTGCCAGCAGCATCCCGGGACGCCCACTTCAGGGCTCTGGGGCCAACGTCCTGACTTTC. The variable domain in full, with the rest retrieved from reference TRBV5-6 and TRBJ2-6, is DAGVTQSPTHLIKTRGQQVTLRCSPKSGHDTVSWYQQALGQGPQFIFQYYEEEERQRGNFPDRFSGHQFPNYSSELNVNALLLGDSALYLCASSIPGRPLQGSGANVLTFGAGSRLTVL.

This clonotype has a count of ten or more. The genes are TRBV28 and TRBJ2-1; D may be TRBD1 (5 bases). The V end was cut by 8 bases, the J end by 7 bases, with 9 bases between. The CDR3 sequence is 11 residues long. Germline V gene lookup returns CDR1 MDHEN and CDR2 SYDVKM. CDR3: CASPQGNEQFF. The CDR3 DNA reads TGTGCCAGCCCTCAGGGTAATGAGCAGTTCTTC.

Comments on this clonotype: An end of the junction does not agree with germline; a read error may underlie this. The chain joins TRBV7-2 to TRBJ2-7, with D unclear. The DNA end favors TRBJ2-5, so the J call may be wrong. CDR1 SGHTA and CDR2 FQGNSA come from the germline V gene. The CDR3 extends over 13 amino acids. CDR3 nucleotide sequence: TGTGTCAGCAGCCCCCTGGAAAGAGAGACCCAGTACTTC. Its protein product is CVSSPLERETQYF.

This chain connects TRBV3-1 to TRBJ2-1, with a tentative D call TRBD1 (6 bases). This CDR3 comprises 16 residues. Germline loops: CDR1 LGHDT, CDR2 YNNKEL (reference sequence). V lost 0 bases, J lost 0 bases, and 9 bases lay in between. The CDR3 protein is CASSQDGQISYNEQFF. The CDR3 nucleotides are TGTGCCAGCAGCCAAGATGGACAGATCTCCTACAATGAGCAGTTCTTC.

This clonotype has only a few counts. The rearrangement uses TRBV6-2 or TRBV6-3 and TRBJ2-5; perhaps TRBD1 as D (6 bases). The J call could be wrong; TRBJ2-7 is a better fit for the DNA end. The CDR3 loop spans 14 amino acids. Looked up from germline, CDR1 is MNHEY and CDR2 is SVGEGT. DNA of the CDR3: TGTGCCAGCAGTCCCCTGGGGGCCCAGGGCGAGCAGTACTTC. It translates to CASSPLGAQGEQYF.

This clonotype has a handful of counts. The chain is built from TRBV13 and TRBJ2-7; D perhaps matches TRBD1 (5 bases). Deletions cut 5 bases from V and 6 bases from J, with 20 bases between. CDR1 is PRHDT, CDR2 FYEKMQ, per germline (reference sequence). The CDR3 contains 15 residues. In DNA, the CDR3 is TGTGCCAGCAGCCGGACAAGGGAATGGCTGGGCGAGCAGTACTTC. Translation gives CASSRTREWLGEQYF.

The V call is TRBV6-2 or TRBV6-3, the J call TRBJ2-1; D not resolved. The CDR3 has 13 amino acids. Germline values: CDR1 MNHEY, CDR2 SVGEGT. Trimming removed 5 bases from V and 12 bases from J, with 17 bases in between. The DNA for the CDR3 is TGTGCCAGCAGTCACCCCCGGTCGGCTTTGCAGTTCTTC. Its protein product is CASSHPRSALQFF.

Of note for this clonotype: The junction shows a germline mismatch at one end, possibly a read error. V and J are TRBV28 and TRBJ2-6; 8 bases match TRBD1. Germline loops: CDR1 MDHEN, CDR2 SYDVKM. There are 16 residues in the CDR3. CDR3 loop: CASSLCQGAGASVLTF. As DNA, the CDR3 is TGTGCCAGCAGCCTCTGCCAGGGGGCTGGGGCCAGCGTCCTGACTTTC.

The chain recombines TRBV20-1 with TRBJ1-6; TRBD1 might be the D (6 bases). This CDR3 region has 12 residues. Germline values: CDR1 DFQATT, CDR2 SNEGSKA (reference sequence). V lost 5 bases, J lost 7 bases, and 9 bases lay in between. CDR3 DNA: TGCAGTGCTCTTCAGGGGAATTCACCCCTCCACTTT. It encodes CSALQGNSPLHF.

This clonotype was seen more than once but under ten times. The V and J genes are TRBV6-2 or TRBV6-3 and TRBJ2-4; 7 nucleotides align to TRBD1. The end of the DNA fits TRBJ2-7 better, so the J call may be wrong. The CDR3 is made up of 15 amino acids. Germline V CDR1 and CDR2: MNHEY, SVGEGT. The CDR3 DNA follows: TGTGCCAGCAGTTACTCGACCCGGACAGGCTACGAGCAGTACTTC. Protein sequence: CASSYSTRTGYEQYF.

V and J are TRBV7-2 and TRBJ2-3; the D gene is possibly TRBD1 (5 bases). V lost 0 bases and J lost 0, with 10 bases in between. The CDR3 runs to 16 residues. In germline, CDR1 is SGHTA, CDR2 FQGNSA. The CDR3 is CASSLAQTASTDTQYF. CDR3 sequence (DNA): TGTGCCAGCAGCTTAGCGCAGACAGCTAGCACAGATACGCAGTATTTT.